Below, 8 T cell receptor beta chains from the same sample are listed, as sequenced in a study of cytomegalovirus exposure and HLA in healthy donors. Both 60 Vbeta primers and 13 Jbeta primers went into the PCR. The assay was immunoSEQ multiplex PCR, and TCRdb's table has in-frame clones only and misses some. Altogether about 180,000 clones are present, roughly 80% being singletons, with the ten largest covering less than 3%. Specimen: PBMCs. Receptors were obtained from a female donor in good health and CMV-seronegative.

The chain is built from TRBV11-2 and TRBJ2-1, with D uncertain. Germline CDR1 SGHAT, CDR2 FQNNGV. CDR3 length equals 15 residues. Trimming cost V 5 bases and J 0 bases, with 11 bases left between them. This chain's CDR3 is CASSPRWSSYNEQFF. The DNA of the CDR3 is TGTGCCAGCAGCCCACGGTGGAGCTCCTACAATGAGCAGTTCTTC.

The chain joins TRBV30 to TRBJ1-1; D remains unclear. Germline assignment: CDR1 GTSNPN and CDR2 SVGIG (reference sequence). The CDR3 sequence is 11 residues long. V dropped 2 bases and J dropped 6 bases, with 7 bases sitting between them. DNA of the CDR3: TGTGCCTGGAGTCGGGAGCCTGAAGCTTTCTTT. Its protein is CAWSREPEAFF.

This clone was counted once. J is TRBJ1-2 and V is TRBV30; a possible D gene is TRBD1 (6 bases). Germline lookup yields CDR1 GTSNPN and CDR2 SVGIG (reference sequence). Trimming left V 8 bases short and J 8 bases short, with 18 bases between. CDR3 length equals 12 residues. CDR3 in DNA: TGTGCCAGCCTGAGGGCGACAGGCGGCTACACCTTC. Amino acid sequence: CASLRATGGYTF. Together with reference TRBV30 and TRBJ1-2, the CDR3 gives the full variable domain: SQTIHQWPATLVQPVGSPLSLECTVEGTSNPNLYWYRQAAGRGLQLLFYSVGIGQISSEVPQNLSASRPQDRQFILSSKKLLLSDSGFYLCASLRATGGYTFGSGTRLTVV.

J is TRBJ1-1 and V is TRBV30; possible D gene TRBD1, 5 bases. With 1 base removed from V and 4 bases from J, the gap between germline ends came to 13 bases. The CDR3 runs 14 residues. Per the germline V gene, CDR1 is GTSNPN and CDR2 is SVGIG (reference sequence). CDR3 in amino acids: CAWSAGNGGTEAFF. CDR3 in DNA: TGTGCCTGGAGTGCAGGGAACGGCGGCACTGAAGCTTTCTTT. The entire variable domain, with the rest obtained from reference TRBV30 and TRBJ1-1, is as follows: SQTIHQWPATLVQPVGSPLSLECTVEGTSNPNLYWYRQAAGRGLQLLFYSVGIGQISSEVPQNLSASRPQDRQFILSSKKLLLSDSGFYLCAWSAGNGGTEAFFGQGTRLTVV.

This rearrangement joins TRBV30 to TRBJ2-3; D might be TRBD2 (6 bases). Trimming removed 1 base at V and 6 bases at J, with 14 bases between. There are 14 residues in the CDR3. CDR1 and CDR2 from the germline V gene are GTSNPN and SVGIG (reference sequence). The CDR3, as DNA: TGTGCCTGGAGTGGTAGCGGCCCTGGGGATACGCAGTATTTT. Translation: CAWSGSGPGDTQYF.

V gene TRBV27 combines with J gene TRBJ1-2; a weak D match, TRBD1 (6 bases). There are 12 residues in the CDR3. V was trimmed by 2 bases and J by 7 bases, leaving 8 bases between them. In germline, CDR1 is MNHEY, CDR2 SMNVEV (reference sequence). CDR3 amino acids: CASSLRGGGYTF. The CDR3 DNA reads as TGTGCCAGCAGTTTAAGGGGGGGTGGCTACACCTTC.

J is TRBJ1-6 and V is TRBV15; D gene ambiguous. CDR1 and CDR2 from the germline V gene are LNHNV and YYDKDF (reference sequence). V was shortened by 0 bases and J by 7 bases, with 7 bases between the two germline ends. CDR3 size: 14 residues. The CDR3 DNA sequence: TGTGCCACCAGCAGAGATGTTCAGAATTCACCCCTCCACTTT. Protein sequence: CATSRDVQNSPLHF.

The rearrangement uses TRBV5-8 and TRBJ1-5, with 9 bases lining up with TRBD1. CDR1 is SGHTS, CDR2 YDEGEE, per germline. The CDR3 contains 15 residues. With V trimmed by 0 bases and J by 7 bases, 5 bases remained unmatched. Here the CDR3 reads CASSLARTGVQPQHF. CDR3 nucleotide sequence: TGTGCCAGCAGCTTGGCCCGGACAGGGGTCCAGCCCCAGCATTTT.